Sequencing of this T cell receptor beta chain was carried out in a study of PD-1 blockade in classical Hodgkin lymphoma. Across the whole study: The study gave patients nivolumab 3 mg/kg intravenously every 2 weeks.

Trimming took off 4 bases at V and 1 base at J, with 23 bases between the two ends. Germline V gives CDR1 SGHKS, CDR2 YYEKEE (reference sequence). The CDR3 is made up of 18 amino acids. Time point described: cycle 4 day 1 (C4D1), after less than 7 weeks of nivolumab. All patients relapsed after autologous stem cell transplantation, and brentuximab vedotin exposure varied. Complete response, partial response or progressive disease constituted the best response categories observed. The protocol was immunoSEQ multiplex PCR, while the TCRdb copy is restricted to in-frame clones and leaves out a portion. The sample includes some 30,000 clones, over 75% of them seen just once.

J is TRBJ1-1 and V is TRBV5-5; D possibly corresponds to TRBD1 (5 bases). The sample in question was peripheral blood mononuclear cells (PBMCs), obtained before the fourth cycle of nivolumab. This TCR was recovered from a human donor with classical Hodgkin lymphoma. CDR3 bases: TGTGCCAGCAGCCAGACCTACGGTGGGGCGGCTAAGAACACTGAAGCTTTCTTT. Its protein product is CASSQTYGGAAKNTEAFF.